The 15 T cell receptor beta chains reported below all come from one sample, sequenced in a study of OX40 agonist ivuxolimab in advanced cancers. TCRdb's table, derived via immunoSEQ multiplex PCR, lists solely in-frame clones and lacks some. The sample comprises about 54,000 clones, just under 85% of which are singletons, and around 1.3% rests with the top ten. The sample here was CD4+ or CD8+ T cells sorted from blood, taken in a trial of the OX40 agonist ivuxolimab. Receptors originate from an adult with an advanced solid tumor such as melanoma, head and neck, liver or kidney cancer.

The table lists this clone with a few counts. The V and J genes are TRBV7-9 and TRBJ1-1, with D possibly being TRBD1 (6 bases). The CDR3 length is 12 residues. Germline CDR1 and CDR2: SEHNR and FQNEAQ (reference sequence). Trimming pared 4 bases from V and 4 bases from J, leaving 7 bases between. DNA for the CDR3: TGTGCCAGCAGCTCCAGGGGCACTGAAGCTTTCTTT. The encoded protein is CASSSRGTEAFF.

In this sample, this clone turned up a few times. The rearrangement links TRBV29-1 to TRBJ2-5; D call uncertain. V shed 0 bases and J shed 2 bases, with 13 bases lying between them. The V gene's germline CDR1 is SQVTM and CDR2 ANQGSEA. The CDR3 consists of 15 residues. The DNA for the CDR3 is TGCAGCGTTGAAGATCTTGGGGTGACTCAAGAGACCCAGTACTTC. The encoded protein is CSVEDLGVTQETQYF.

V is TRBV5-1 and J is TRBJ1-1; D possibly corresponds to TRBD1 (5 bases). The V and J ends lost 0 bases and 4 bases respectively, with 13 bases between them. The germline gives CDR1 SGHRS, CDR2 YFSETQ. The CDR3 spans 15 residues. The CDR3 loop is CASSLGVRGATEAFF. Here the CDR3 DNA reads TGCGCCAGCAGCTTGGGAGTCCGAGGGGCCACTGAAGCTTTCTTT.

The CDR3 spells CASSPPPAGIYGYTF. The DNA of the CDR3 is TGTGCCAGCAGCCCACCGCCCGCAGGGATCTATGGCTACACCTTC. The V gene is TRBV11-2, the J gene TRBJ1-2, with a tentative D call TRBD1 (5 bases). The CDR3 covers 15 residues. The germline V gene has CDR1 SGHAT and CDR2 FQNNGV. The V gene lost 5 bases and the J gene lost 4 bases, with 17 bases spanning the gap.

The chain is built from TRBV4-3 and TRBJ1-2, with D uncertain. The germline gives CDR1 LGHNA, CDR2 YSLEER. The CDR3 has 13 amino acids. Trimming pared 4 bases from V and 2 bases from J, leaving 8 bases between. The DNA of the CDR3 is TGCGCCAGCAGCCGGACGGTAAACTATGGCTACACCTTC. This sequence encodes CASSRTVNYGYTF.

This clone was detected once. CDR3 loop: CASREGYSPLHF. The CDR3 DNA follows: TGTGCCAGCAGAGAGGGATATTCACCCCTCCACTTT. The chain is built from TRBV27 and TRBJ1-6; D ambiguous. The CDR3 loop spans 12 amino acids. Trimming took off 6 bases at V and 8 bases at J, with 8 bases between the two ends. CDR1 and CDR2 from the germline V gene are MNHEY and SMNVEV (reference sequence).

This chain links TRBV6-5 with TRBJ1-1; no clear D gene. The V and J ends lost 2 bases and 4 bases respectively, with 11 bases between them. Germline loops: CDR1 MNHEY, CDR2 SVGAGI. This CDR3 has 14 residues. The CDR3 nucleotides read TGTGCCAGCAGTTACCGCAAGGCAGGCACTGAAGCTTTCTTT. Encoded protein: CASSYRKAGTEAFF.

Only a few counts were recorded for this clone. The chain recombines TRBV25-1 with TRBJ1-5, with 7 bases matching TRBD1. This CDR3 is built from 14 residues. V dropped 5 bases and J dropped 1; count of bases not matched to a gene: 2. Germline V CDR1 and CDR2: MGHDK, SYGVNS. The CDR3 sequence is CASSTTGSNQPQHF. CDR3 in DNA: TGTGCCAGCAGTACGACAGGGAGCAATCAGCCCCAGCATTTT.

This clone was recorded only once. This chain links TRBV7-2 with TRBJ1-4; D gene uncertain. Trimming left V 0 bases short and J 8 bases short, with 19 bases between. There are 17 residues in the CDR3. Looked up from germline, CDR1 is SGHTA and CDR2 is FQGNSA. The CDR3 loop reads CASSLALGSGSGEKLFF. Written as DNA, the CDR3 is TGTGCCAGCAGCTTAGCGCTGGGGAGCGGTTCGGGCGAAAAACTGTTTTTT.

The rearrangement joins TRBV5-1 to TRBJ1-2, with 8 positions matching TRBD1. J was trimmed by 6 bases and V by 2 bases; bases with no gene match: 15. The germline CDR1 and CDR2 sequences are SGHRS and YFSETQ. CDR3 length: 17 amino acids. CDR3 nucleotides: TGCGCCAGCAGCTTACGCCCAGAGAAGACAGGGGAGGATGGCTACACCTTC. Translation: CASSLRPEKTGEDGYTF.

This chain connects TRBV19 to TRBJ1-1; 10 nucleotides match TRBD1. V lost 7 bases to trimming and J lost 11 bases; unmatched junction nucleotides: 4. This CDR3 comprises 11 residues. Germline CDR1 LNHDA, CDR2 SQIVND (reference sequence). The DNA for the CDR3 is TGTGCCAGTATGGGGACAGGGGCGGCTTTCTTT. It encodes CASMGTGAAFF.

The chain recombines TRBV7-8 with TRBJ2-4, with 14 bases identical to TRBD2. The CDR3 totals 15 residues. The ends lost 4 bases at V and 8 bases at J; junction bases unmatched: 4. Germline V CDR1 and CDR2: SGHVS, FQNEAQ. This CDR3 is CASSSTSGRGYIQYF. CDR3 coding DNA: TGTGCCAGCAGCTCGACTAGCGGGAGGGGATACATTCAGTACTTC.

V gene TRBV28 combines with J gene TRBJ1-2; D perhaps matches TRBD1 (5 bases). CDR3 length: 14 residues. Germline V gives CDR1 MDHEN, CDR2 SYDVKM. The germline V and J ends were trimmed by 8 bases and 11 bases, with 24 bases remaining between them. The CDR3 region is CASVAGTLSMGYTF. CDR3 sequence (DNA): TGTGCCAGCGTCGCAGGGACCCTCAGTATGGGGTACACCTTC.

The J gene is TRBJ2-5, the V gene TRBV7-8; maybe TRBD2 (5 bases). Trimming cost V 4 bases and J 1 base, with 10 bases left between them. Germline values: CDR1 SGHVS, CDR2 FQNEAQ. This CDR3 comprises 14 residues. The CDR3 loop is CASSSGLTQETQYF. In DNA, the CDR3 is TGTGCCAGCAGCTCAGGACTTACCCAAGAGACCCAGTACTTC.

This chain links TRBV4-3 with TRBJ1-4; tentative D call: TRBD1 (6 bases). This CDR3 contains 16 residues. The ends were cut back, 1 base at V and 12 bases at J, with 21 bases in the middle. Germline V gene sequence: CDR1 LGHNA, CDR2 YSLEER. CDR3 nucleotides: TGCGCCAGCAGCCAAGGCCAGGACAGCCAAACTAGCGAACTGTTTTTT. Amino acids: CASSQGQDSQTSELFF.